The rows below give T cell receptor beta chains drawn from one sample of a study of cytomegalovirus exposure and HLA in healthy donors. TCRdb's table, derived via immunoSEQ multiplex PCR, lists solely in-frame clones and lacks some. The profile shows 65,000 or so clones, approximately 67% of them singletons. Sequencing used PBMCs. These receptors were obtained from a man aged 30 to 45 in good health and CMV-seronegative. The CDR3 runs from the conserved cysteine through the conserved F or W. The D gene is left open where the match is weak. Size is stated for part of the rows, as once, few or many counts, or as a class when the clone is expanded.

v_gene	j_gene	d_gene	abundance	CDR3nt	CDR3aa
TRBV6-5	TRBJ2-7	.	.	TGTGCCAGCAGTTACTCCCAGAAAACCTACGAGCAGTACTTC	CASSYSQKTYEQYF
TRBV9	TRBJ1-4	.	.	TGTGCCAGCAGCGTAGGACAGGCAACTAATGAAAAACTGTTTTTT	CASSVGQATNEKLFF
TRBV5-4	TRBJ2-7	.	.	TGTGCCAGCAGCTCTGACAGGACCTACGAGCAGTACTTC	CASSSDRTYEQYF
TRBV5-4	TRBJ1-4	.	.	TGTGCCAGCAGCTTGGCCCGCAGGGGAGAGGCAACTAATGAAAAACTGTTTTTT	CASSLARRGEATNEKLFF
TRBV6-5	TRBJ2-3	TRBD2	once	TGTGCCAGCAGTTACGGGGCGGGGGGGCACGATACGCAGTATTTT	CASSYGAGGHDTQYF
TRBV7-9	TRBJ1-1	.	.	TGTGCCAGCAGCCCCCTTCCGGGACAGAACACTGAAGCTTTCTTT	CASSPLPGQNTEAFF
TRBV4-2	TRBJ2-5	.	.	TGTGCCAGCAGCCGCGTAACCGGGGAGACCCAGTACTTC	CASSRVTGETQYF
TRBV5-5	TRBJ1-1	TRBD1	.	TGTGCCAGCAGCTCGGACAGGGTCACTGAAGCTTTCTTT	CASSSDRVTEAFF
TRBV11-3	TRBJ2-1	TRBD2	once	TGTGCCAGCAGCTTGACTAGCGGGGGGGCCAATGAGCAGTTCTTC	CASSLTSGGANEQFF
TRBV5-1	TRBJ1-4	TRBD1	.	TGCGCCAGCAGCTTGGCCCGGTGGGACAGGGGGCCTTCTAATGAAAAACTGTTTTTT	CASSLARWDRGPSNEKLFF
TRBV6-1	TRBJ1-2	TRBD1	.	TGTGCCAGCAGTGAAGACAGGGGCCGCGGCCGGGGTGGCTACACCTTC	CASSEDRGRGRGGYTF
TRBV9	TRBJ2-7	TRBD1	.	TGTGCCAGCAGCGTTTCAGCAGGGGGTTTTTACGAGCAGTACTTC	CASSVSAGGFYEQYF